This T cell receptor (beta chain) was found in a study of blood T cell repertoires in COVID-19. Authors' processing steps: How many nucleated cells were present was estimated from reference gene primer amplification. Sequencing used immunoSEQ multiplex PCR; TCRdb keeps in-frame clones, though not all of them. That table gives V, J and clone size, and the DNA gave D and trimming. Of 35,000 to 50,000 clones in the sample, roughly 84% were seen once. Germline assignment: CDR1 MNHEY and CDR2 SVGAGI. V shed 2 bases, J shed 7 bases, and the junction held 5 bases outside the gene matches. The CDR3 contains 15 residues. This clone was seen just once.

Sequenced input: peripheral blood. The genes are TRBV6-5 and TRBJ2-1; 10 bases agree with TRBD2. This clonotype was sampled from a woman in her seventies with acute or convalescent COVID-19. This CDR3 is CASSYSGRGLNEQFF. In nucleotides, the CDR3 is TGTGCCAGCAGTTACAGCGGGAGGGGTTTAAATGAGCAGTTCTTC.